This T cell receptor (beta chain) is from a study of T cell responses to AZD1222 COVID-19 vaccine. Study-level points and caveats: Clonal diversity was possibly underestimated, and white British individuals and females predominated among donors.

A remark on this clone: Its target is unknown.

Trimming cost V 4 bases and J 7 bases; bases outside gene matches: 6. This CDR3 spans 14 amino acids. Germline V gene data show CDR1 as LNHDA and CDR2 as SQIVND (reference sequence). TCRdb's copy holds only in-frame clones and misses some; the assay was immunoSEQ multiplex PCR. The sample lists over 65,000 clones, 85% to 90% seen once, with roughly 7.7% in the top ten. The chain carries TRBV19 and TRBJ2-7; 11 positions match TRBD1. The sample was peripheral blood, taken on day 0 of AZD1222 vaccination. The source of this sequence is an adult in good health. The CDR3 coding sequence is TGTGCCAGTAGTACAGGACAGGGGGCGGAGGAGCAGTACTTC. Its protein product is CASSTGQGAEEQYF.